The 16 T cell receptor beta chains in this list originate from one sample, sequenced in a study of response to subunit inactivated influenza vaccine. A single record per CDR3 protein comes from TCRdb applying MiXCR to the RT-PCR reads. The sample records 700,000 to 800,000 distinct CDR3 sequences, approximately 18% being singletons. This material consisted of PBMCs from blood, taken roughly 5 days after vaccination. These receptors originate from a man aged 45-60 years who received an inactivated influenza vaccine.

This chain joins TRBV10-3 and TRBJ1-5; possible D gene TRBD1, 5 bases. Germline CDR1 and CDR2: ENHRY and SYGVKD. V gave up 4 bases and J gave up 2 bases, with 9 bases separating them. This CDR3 is 14 amino acids long. The CDR3 DNA is TGTGCCATCAGTGGGGGCTCCGGCAATCAGCCCCAGCATTTT. As protein: CAISGGSGNQPQHF.

This clonotype was seen only once. The chain has TRBV7-2 and TRBJ2-1; 8 nucleotides match TRBD2. J gave up 4 bases and V 5 bases, and 7 bases lay outside the gene matches. Looked up from germline, CDR1 is SGHTA and CDR2 is FQGNSA. This CDR3 is 15 amino acids long. CDR3 nucleotides: TGTGCCAGCAGCCCCGTCCGGGAGGGATACAATGAGCAGTTCTTC. Residues: CASSPVREGYNEQFF.

This clonotype has just a few counts. The chain carries TRBV12-3 or TRBV12-4 and TRBJ2-3; D gene ambiguous. The CDR3 runs to 13 residues. Trimming took 6 bases from V and 2 from J, leaving 9 bases between them. CDR3 in amino acids: CASRPGVTDTQYF. The CDR3 coding sequence is TGTGCCAGCAGGCCCGGTGTCACAGATACGCAGTATTTT.

This chain uses TRBV27 with TRBJ1-5; 9 bases agree with TRBD1. Germline V lookup: CDR1 MNHEY, CDR2 SMNVEV (reference sequence). This CDR3 region has 16 residues. The J segment lost 2 bases and the V segment lost 8 bases, leaving 10 bases of the junction unmatched. CDR3 protein: CASRPGTGLGNQPQHF. CDR3 bases: TGTGCCAGCCGTCCCGGGACAGGGTTGGGCAATCAGCCCCAGCATTTT.

This CDR3 reads CASSKKTSGQETQYF. The CDR3 DNA reads as TGTGCCAGCAGCAAGAAGACTAGCGGACAAGAGACCCAGTACTTC. The chain is built from TRBV7-9 and TRBJ2-5, with TRBD2 matching over 9 bases. Looked up from germline, CDR1 is SEHNR and CDR2 is FQNEAQ (reference sequence). V lost 5 bases and J lost 2; bases outside the gene matches: 6. The CDR3 has 15 residues.

The chain employs TRBV4-2 and TRBJ2-7, with 10 bases lining up with TRBD2. V was clipped by 0 bases and J by 3 bases; unmatched bases: 2. The CDR3 extends over 15 amino acids. CDR1 and CDR2 (germline): LGHNA, YNFKEQ. The CDR3 protein is CASSQDLAGVYEQYF. The CDR3 DNA reads TGTGCCAGCAGCCAAGATCTAGCGGGGGTCTACGAGCAGTACTTC.

V gene TRBV7-2 combines with J gene TRBJ2-3, with D possibly being TRBD2 (6 bases). V lost 5 bases and J 3 bases, leaving 9 bases between the germline ends. The germline CDR1 and CDR2 sequences are SGHTA and FQGNSA. The CDR3 extends over 13 amino acids. The CDR3 DNA reads as TGTGCCAGCAGCATTCTAGCGACAGATACGCAGTATTTT. As protein: CASSILATDTQYF.

This clonotype was detected only a few times. This rearrangement joins TRBV7-9 to TRBJ1-2; unclear D gene. Per germline, CDR1 SEHNR and CDR2 FQNEAQ (reference sequence). The CDR3 spans 14 residues. Trimming stripped 4 bases from V and 4 bases from J, with 13 bases between. The CDR3: CASSSSASAYGYTF. In nucleotides, the CDR3 is TGTGCCAGCAGCTCTAGCGCCTCAGCCTATGGCTACACCTTC.

This clonotype was counted between two and nine times. The gene calls are TRBV28 and TRBJ2-7; TRBD1 agrees at 8 bases. In germline, CDR1 is MDHEN, CDR2 SYDVKM. V shed 8 bases, J shed 4 bases, and the junction held 7 bases outside the gene matches. This CDR3 spans 13 amino acids. The CDR3 sequence: CASLLQGAYEQYF. The CDR3, as DNA: TGTGCCAGCCTTTTGCAGGGGGCATACGAGCAGTACTTC.

The chain recombines TRBV2 with TRBJ1-1, with D perhaps TRBD1 (5 bases). CDR1 SNHLY and CDR2 FYNNEI come from the germline V gene. The V end lost 1 base, the J end lost 4 bases, and 13 bases lay between the germline ends. The CDR3 is 15 residues long. For the CDR3, the DNA is TGTGCCAGCAGTGAAGTAATGGGGCTCGGCACTGAAGCTTTCTTT. This translates into CASSEVMGLGTEAFF.

This clonotype was recorded a few times. This CDR3 reads CASSLAGYLSGNTIYF. Written as DNA, the CDR3 is TGCGCCAGCAGCTTGGCCGGGTACCTCTCTGGAAACACCATATATTTT. The chain joins TRBV5-1 to TRBJ1-3; D ambiguous. The CDR3 is made up of 16 amino acids. Germline V CDR1 and CDR2: SGHRS, YFSETQ. V lost 0 bases, J lost 0 bases, and 10 bases lay in between.

The chain employs TRBV20-1 and TRBJ2-1, with 11 bases that match TRBD2. The V gene's germline CDR1 is DFQATT and CDR2 SNEGSKA (reference sequence). The CDR3 runs 16 residues. Trimming at V came to 3 bases and at J to 7 bases, leaving 11 bases not matched to a gene. For the CDR3, the DNA is TGCAGTGCTAGTCGGGGTAGCGGGGGGGCCACAAATGAGCAGTTCTTC. It translates to CSASRGSGGATNEQFF.

The chain joins TRBV12-3 or TRBV12-4 to TRBJ2-5, with 8 bases matching TRBD2. Trimming cost V 1 base and J 2 bases; bases outside gene matches: 6. The CDR3 runs to 16 residues. CDR3 coding DNA: TGTGCCAGCAGTTTAGTGTCTGAGCGGGGGCAAGAGACCCAGTACTTC. This sequence encodes CASSLVSERGQETQYF.

The CDR3 sequence is CAWSVMGSHTDTQYF. For the CDR3, the DNA is TGTGCCTGGAGTGTAATGGGCAGCCACACAGATACGCAGTATTTT. The rearrangement uses TRBV30 and TRBJ2-3, with D unresolved. The V and J ends lost 0 bases and 2 bases respectively, with 12 bases between them. Germline V gene data show CDR1 as GTSNPN and CDR2 as SVGIG (reference sequence). This CDR3 has 15 amino acids.

Written as DNA, the CDR3 is TGCAGTGCTAGAGGAACAACAGGGTGGGCGGCCTACGAGCAGTACTTC. This sequence encodes CSARGTTGWAAYEQYF. V usage is TRBV20-1 and J usage is TRBJ2-7, with D possibly TRBD1 on 6 matching bases. Looked up from germline, CDR1 is DFQATT and CDR2 is SNEGSKA (reference sequence). V was shortened by 1 base and J by 2 bases, with 18 bases between the two germline ends. The CDR3 extends over 16 amino acids.

The table lists this clonotype with a few counts. The chain is built from TRBV4-2 and TRBJ2-5; 14 nucleotides line up with TRBD2. After removal of 1 base from V and 4 bases from J, the junction contained 5 bases not matched to a gene. CDR1 and CDR2 from the germline V gene are LGHNA and YNFKEQ. The CDR3 is 17 amino acids. CDR3: CASSQGLAGGPGETQYF. CDR3 in DNA: TGTGCCAGCAGCCAAGGACTAGCGGGGGGGCCTGGAGAGACCCAGTACTTC.